The T cell receptor (beta chain) under discussion was sequenced for a study of identical twins' blood T cells. Each CDR3 protein is one row after TCRdb ran MiXCR on the 5' RACE reads. The sample has hundreds of thousands of distinct CDR3 sequences, over 25% seen once. Germline V lookup: CDR1 DFQATT, CDR2 SNEGSKA (reference sequence). The CDR3 is made up of 12 amino acids. The sample holds many counts of this clonotype. Its target is unknown. The study, taken as a whole, reports: Environmental influences on twin similarity could not be excluded.

V usage is TRBV20-1 and J usage is TRBJ1-4, with a weak D call TRBD1 (6 bases). The source of this sequence is a woman aged 18 to 49 in good health. The sample comprised PBMCs. The CDR3 DNA is TGCAGGGTACAGGGATCTAATGAAAAACTGTTTTTT. Translating it yields CRVQGSNEKLFF.